These 25 T cell receptor beta chains originate from one sample sequenced in a study of T cells after yellow fever vaccination. TCRdb re-analysed the 5' RACE reads in MiXCR, keeping a single row per CDR3 protein. Here the sample spans just under 600,000 distinct CDR3 sequences, approximately 15% being singletons. The sequenced sample was PBMCs, obtained on the day of the yellow fever booster vaccination. The receptors were gathered from a man aged 25-45 years who received the YFV17D yellow fever vaccine.

This clonotype was recorded many times. The CDR3 is CASSYLSTDTQYF. CDR3 DNA: TGCGCCAGCAGCTACCTTAGCACAGATACGCAGTATTTT. V gene TRBV5-1 combines with J gene TRBJ2-3; the D is unclear. Trimming stripped 3 bases from V and 0 bases from J, with 5 bases between. Germline V gives CDR1 SGHRS, CDR2 YFSETQ. CDR3 length: 13 residues.

The chain has TRBV20-1 and TRBJ2-1; D gene ambiguous. This CDR3 has 13 residues. Germline CDR1 DFQATT, CDR2 SNEGSKA (reference sequence). V lost 8 bases and J lost 6, with 17 bases in between. The CDR3 sequence is CSQKWSSSNEQFF. DNA for the CDR3: TGCAGTCAGAAATGGTCCTCGAGCAATGAGCAGTTCTTC.

The chain is built from TRBV19 and TRBJ2-7, with D perhaps matching TRBD2 (7 bases). The CDR3 spans 14 residues. V lost 7 bases, J lost 1 base, and 14 bases lay in between. Germline CDR1 reads LNHDA; CDR2 reads SQIVND (reference sequence). CDR3 DNA: TGTGCCAGTATAAGAAGGGGGGGATCCTACGAGCAGTACTTC. Protein: CASIRRGGSYEQYF.

Only a few counts were recorded for this clonotype. The V and J genes are TRBV7-2 and TRBJ2-3; D unclear. The germline V gene has CDR1 SGHTA and CDR2 FQGNSA. The CDR3 covers 16 residues. The V and J ends lost 8 bases and 6 bases respectively, with 24 bases between them. The CDR3 sequence: CASSLWVVGLTDTQYF. The CDR3 DNA sequence: TGTGCCAGCTCCCTCTGGGTAGTTGGGTTAACCGATACGCAGTATTTT.

This clonotype was seen only a few times. This rearrangement joins TRBV5-1 to TRBJ1-1; 11 bases agree with TRBD1. This CDR3 comprises 14 residues. Germline CDR1 SGHRS, CDR2 YFSETQ. J gave up 4 bases and V 7 bases, and 6 bases lay outside the gene matches. The CDR3 is CASDPGTGGTEAFF. CDR3 nucleotides: TGCGCCAGCGACCCCGGGACAGGGGGCACTGAAGCTTTCTTT.

This clonotype was seen only a few times. The chain couples TRBV20-1 to TRBJ1-5; D not resolved. This CDR3 has 13 residues. Trimming shortened V by 0 bases and J by 4 bases, and 7 bases separated the two germline ends. Germline lookup yields CDR1 DFQATT and CDR2 SNEGSKA (reference sequence). Here the CDR3 reads CSARDLRNQPQHF. The CDR3 DNA follows: TGCAGTGCTAGAGATCTAAGAAATCAGCCCCAGCATTTT.

This clonotype was observed at least ten times. The chain couples TRBV20-1 to TRBJ1-6; D ambiguous. Looked up from germline, CDR1 is DFQATT and CDR2 is SNEGSKA (reference sequence). Trimming removed 5 bases at V and 9 bases at J, with 17 bases between. CDR3 length: 14 amino acids. CDR3 nucleotide sequence: TGCAGTGCTGCCGACAAAGCGGGGAGTTCACCCCTCCACTTT. It yields the protein CSAADKAGSSPLHF.

The J gene is TRBJ2-7, the V gene TRBV18; TRBD1 aligns across 8 bases. In germline, CDR1 is KGHSH, CDR2 LQKENI. The J segment lost 0 bases and the V segment lost 1 base, leaving 5 bases of the junction unmatched. This CDR3 has 16 amino acids. The chain's CDR3 is CASSPQGQAVSYEQYF. Written as DNA, the CDR3 is TGTGCCAGCTCACCACAGGGACAGGCCGTCTCCTACGAGCAGTACTTC.

V and J are TRBV12-3 or TRBV12-4 and TRBJ2-2, with a possible D match to TRBD2 (6 bases). The CDR3 covers 14 residues. Trimming took off 7 bases at V and 4 bases at J, with 13 bases between the two ends. CDR3 sequence: CASTPGDRTGELFF. The CDR3 DNA reads TGTGCCAGCACCCCGGGGGACCGCACCGGGGAGCTGTTTTTT.

In this sample, this clonotype turned up a few times. This chain links TRBV6-2 or TRBV6-3 with TRBJ2-7, with D tentatively TRBD1 (5 bases). Germline V CDR1 and CDR2: MNHEY, SVGEGT. The CDR3 has 14 amino acids. V lost 7 bases and J 2 bases, leaving 15 bases between the germline ends. The CDR3 nucleotides are TGTGCCAGCACCGACAGTGGTCTTCCCTACGAGCAGTACTTC. Its protein product is CASTDSGLPYEQYF.

This clonotype turned up a few times. The genes are TRBV7-9 and TRBJ2-1; 11 bases agree with TRBD2. Per the germline V gene, CDR1 is SEHNR and CDR2 is FQNEAQ (reference sequence). The CDR3 spans 14 residues. Trimming at V came to 11 bases and at J to 3 bases, leaving 6 bases not matched to a gene. CDR3 protein: CAVPTSGIYNEQFF. The CDR3 bases are TGTGCCGTTCCGACTAGCGGGATCTACAATGAGCAGTTCTTC.

Concerning this clonotype: A read error may account for a junction end that differs from germline. This chain connects TRBV18 to TRBJ2-3; no clear D. This CDR3 spans 16 amino acids. CDR1 and CDR2 from the germline V gene are KGHSH and LQKENI. CDR3 bases: TGTCCCAGCTCACCACAAAGCGTCCCTAGCACAGATACGCAGTATTTT. Translating it yields CPSSPQSVPSTDTQYF.

Many counts were recorded for this clonotype. This rearrangement joins TRBV7-2 to TRBJ2-2; a possible D gene is TRBD1 (6 bases). CDR3 length equals 15 residues. From germline, CDR1 is SGHTA and CDR2 FQGNSA. Trimming stripped 5 bases from V and 3 bases from J, with 13 bases between. The CDR3 loop reads CASSNRDTYTGELFF. CDR3 DNA sequence: TGTGCCAGCAGCAACCGGGACACATACACCGGGGAGCTGTTTTTT.

This clonotype occurred a few times. This sequence joins TRBV20-1 and TRBJ2-1; 7 bases fit TRBD2. The CDR3 consists of 14 residues. Germline trimming cut 3 bases from V and 6 bases from J; bases unmatched to any gene: 8. Looked up from germline, CDR1 is DFQATT and CDR2 is SNEGSKA (reference sequence). The CDR3 region has the DNA TGCAGTGCTAGTGGCGGGAGCGGTCTCAATGAGCAGTTCTTC. This gives the protein CSASGGSGLNEQFF.

The V call is TRBV28, the J call TRBJ2-7, with TRBD1 identical over 11 bases. The germline V gene has CDR1 MDHEN and CDR2 SYDVKM. Unmatched junction bases numbered 4, after V lost 4 bases and J lost 2 bases. There are 15 residues in the CDR3. Written as DNA, the CDR3 is TGTGCCAGCAGTTCTTTGGGACAGGGGGCCTACGAGCAGTACTTC. It codes for CASSSLGQGAYEQYF.

The CDR3 bases are TGTGCCAGCACCGAGGGGACTAGGTATAGTGAGCAGTTCTTC. As protein: CASTEGTRYSEQFF. The chain recombines TRBV12-3 or TRBV12-4 with TRBJ2-1; TRBD2 matches 8 bases. This CDR3 is 14 amino acids long. J was trimmed by 9 bases and V by 7 bases; bases with no gene match: 11.

This clonotype was detected only a few times. This chain links TRBV12-3 or TRBV12-4 with TRBJ1-1; the D is unclear. The CDR3 loop spans 12 amino acids. V lost 3 bases to trimming and J lost 6 bases, with 8 bases between them. CDR3 sequence: CASSFTVAEAFF. For the CDR3, the DNA is TGTGCCAGCAGTTTCACGGTGGCTGAAGCTTTCTTT.

The rearrangement uses TRBV9 and TRBJ2-6, with D uncertain. The CDR3 sequence is 16 residues long. V gave up 3 bases and J gave up 0 bases, with 10 bases separating them. CDR1 and CDR2 (germline): SGDLS, YYNGEE. DNA of the CDR3: TGTGCCAGCAGCGGGAACCAGGACTCTGGGGCCAACGTCCTGACTTTC. This sequence encodes CASSGNQDSGANVLTF.

This clonotype was seen a handful of times. The CDR3 loop reads CSVEDRAHSYEQYF. The CDR3 DNA reads as TGCAGCGTTGAAGACAGGGCCCACTCCTACGAGCAGTACTTC. The chain couples TRBV29-1 to TRBJ2-7; maybe TRBD1 (5 bases). Trimming left V 0 bases short and J 0 bases short, with 9 bases between. Germline V gene sequence: CDR1 SQVTM, CDR2 ANQGSEA. This CDR3 contains 14 residues.

The CDR3 loop is CASSYRLTGANTGELFF. The CDR3 DNA is TGTGCCAGCAGTTACAGGCTAACGGGCGCGAACACCGGGGAGCTGTTTTTT. The rearrangement links TRBV6-2 or TRBV6-3 to TRBJ2-2; D unclear. Trimming removed 2 bases at V and 0 bases at J, with 13 bases between. From germline, CDR1 is MNHEY and CDR2 SVGEGT. The CDR3 covers 17 residues.

This clonotype has at least ten counts. The chain recombines TRBV6-1 with TRBJ2-7, with D perhaps TRBD2 (7 bases). Trimming took off 5 bases at V and 2 bases at J, with 19 bases between the two ends. This CDR3 contains 16 residues. CDR1 is MNHNS, CDR2 SASEGT, per germline. For the CDR3, the DNA is TGTGCCAGCAGTACACGCGGGGGCACCTCACCCTACGAGCAGTACTTC. It is translated as CASSTRGGTSPYEQYF.

This clonotype was found a few times. This sequence joins TRBV6-5 and TRBJ2-7, with 7 bases aligning to TRBD1. The CDR3 is 15 amino acids. V dropped 5 bases and J dropped 1; count of bases not matched to a gene: 8. Germline V gene sequence: CDR1 MNHEY, CDR2 SVGAGI. The CDR3 DNA reads TGTGCCAGCAGTAACCCCCGGGACAGATCCTACGAGCAGTACTTC. It codes for CASSNPRDRSYEQYF.

V is TRBV27 and J is TRBJ2-7, with 7 bases that match TRBD2. The CDR3 extends over 16 amino acids. Germline lookup yields CDR1 MNHEY and CDR2 SMNVEV (reference sequence). After removal of 3 bases from V and 4 bases from J, the junction contained 12 bases not matched to a gene. CDR3 sequence reads: CASSFYRNSGPYEQYF. The CDR3 DNA reads TGTGCCAGCAGTTTTTATCGAAATAGCGGGCCTTACGAGCAGTACTTC.

The chain joins TRBV29-1 to TRBJ1-4; D unresolved. The V gene lost 5 bases and the J gene lost 8 bases, with 12 bases spanning the gap. CDR1 is SQVTM and CDR2 is ANQGSEA in the germline V gene. The CDR3 is 12 amino acids. CDR3 sequence reads: CSVQGLREKLFF. The CDR3 DNA reads TGCAGCGTTCAAGGTTTGAGGGAAAAACTGTTTTTT.

In its sample, this clonotype was seen a few times. This chain uses TRBV5-1 with TRBJ2-3, with 8 bases fitting TRBD2. CDR1 and CDR2 (germline): SGHRS, YFSETQ. The trim removed 6 bases at V and 3 bases at J, leaving 9 bases unmatched. This CDR3 comprises 15 residues. As DNA, the CDR3 is TGCGCCAGCAACCAGCGGGAGCGGAGTACAGATACGCAGTATTTT. It codes for CASNQRERSTDTQYF. The full variable domain, its missing parts supplied by reference TRBV5-1 and TRBJ2-3, is KAGVTQTPRYLIKTRGQQVTLSCSPISGHRSVSWYQQTPGQGLQFLFEYFSETQRNKGNFPGRFSGRQFSNSRSEMNVSTLELGDSALYLCASNQRERSTDTQYFGPGTRLTVL.